The 25 T cell receptor beta chains below come from one sample, sequenced in a study of blood T cell repertoires in COVID-19 (dated by TCRdb to 2020 to 2021). The method behind the library was the immunoSEQ multiplex PCR assay. The immuneACCESS repertoire file appears here via TCRdb, limited to in-frame rearrangements. These files lack a portion of the clones; in checked studies, under half of the deficit traces to unresolved V genes, and the cause of the others is not known. The sample table shows more than 80,000 clones, and approximately 78% are seen once. Around 7% of the sample goes to the ten largest clones. The sample comprised peripheral blood. These receptors originate from a man between 50 and 59 years old with active or convalescent COVID-19.

The V call is TRBV28, the J call TRBJ1-3, with D possibly being TRBD1 (5 bases). The V end was cut by 4 bases, the J end by 4 bases, with 17 bases between. Germline V gene data show CDR1 as MDHEN and CDR2 as SYDVKM. The CDR3 is 16 residues long. The CDR3 loop is CASSSPPQGNGNTIYF. CDR3 sequence (DNA): TGTGCCAGCAGTTCACCCCCCCAGGGAAACGGAAACACCATATATTTT.

The chain has TRBV29-1 and TRBJ1-1; TRBD1 might be the D (5 bases). The CDR3 is 13 amino acids. From germline, CDR1 is SQVTM and CDR2 ANQGSEA. V was cut by 6 bases and J by 1 base, with 12 bases left in between. CDR3 loop: CSVSLQENTEAFF. CDR3 nucleotide sequence: TGCAGCGTGAGCCTACAGGAGAACACTGAAGCTTTCTTT.

Concerning this clone itself: The junction departs from germline at one end; a sequencing error may be responsible. The genes are TRBV5-4 and TRBJ2-5; D perhaps matches TRBD2 (5 bases). The length of the CDR3 is 13 residues. Per the germline V gene, CDR1 is SGHNT and CDR2 is YYREEE (reference sequence). In DNA, the CDR3 is TGTGCCAGCACCTTGTGGGAGTCGGAGACCCAGTACTTC. It is translated as CASTLWESETQYF.

V and J are TRBV5-4 and TRBJ1-1; D remains unclear. The length of the CDR3 is 14 residues. V was trimmed by 4 bases and J by 5 bases, leaving 15 bases between them. The germline gives CDR1 SGHNT, CDR2 YYREEE (reference sequence). The CDR3: CASSPMGGETEAFF. The DNA for the CDR3 is TGTGCCAGCAGCCCGATGGGTGGGGAGACTGAAGCTTTCTTT.

The chain couples TRBV7-8 to TRBJ1-2; 11 bases are shared with TRBD1. The germline V gene has CDR1 SGHVS and CDR2 FQNEAQ. This CDR3 is 15 amino acids long. V trimming: 2 bases; J trimming: 3 bases; junction bases outside the gene matches: 2. Here the CDR3 DNA reads TGTGCCAGCAGCTTATGGGACAGGGGGGACTATGGCTACACCTTC. Translation gives CASSLWDRGDYGYTF.

The chain recombines TRBV19 with TRBJ1-2, with 10 nucleotides matching TRBD1. Germline V CDR1 and CDR2: LNHDA, SQIVND (reference sequence). Trimming cost V 6 bases and J 4 bases; bases outside gene matches: 2. This CDR3 contains 13 residues. DNA of the CDR3: TGTGCCAGTAGAAGGGACAGGGGCTATGGCTACACCTTC. Its protein is CASRRDRGYGYTF.

CDR3 in amino acids: CASSSSWGEETQYF. The DNA of the CDR3 is TGCGCCAGCAGCTCCAGTTGGGGAGAAGAGACCCAGTACTTC. This chain joins TRBV5-1 and TRBJ2-5; TRBD2 is a possible D gene (5 bases). The CDR3 consists of 14 residues. The germline V and J ends were trimmed by 3 bases and 3 bases, with 12 bases remaining between them. Germline V gives CDR1 SGHRS, CDR2 YFSETQ.

J is TRBJ1-2 and V is TRBV7-2; 7 bases fit TRBD1. The CDR3 totals 15 residues. V gave up 1 base and J gave up 1 base; unmatched junction bases: 3. The V gene's germline CDR1 is SGHTA and CDR2 FQGNSA. CDR3 in amino acids: CASSLVAGGNYGYTF. The CDR3, as DNA: TGTGCCAGCAGCTTAGTGGCAGGGGGTAACTATGGCTACACCTTC.

The gene calls are TRBV5-4 and TRBJ1-2; 7 nucleotides match TRBD1. The CDR3 has 15 residues. CDR1 and CDR2 (germline): SGHNT, YYREEE (reference sequence). Germline trimming cut 1 base from V and 4 bases from J; bases unmatched to any gene: 7. CDR3 amino acids: CASSLMETGLYGYTF. The CDR3 DNA reads TGTGCCAGCAGCTTGATGGAGACAGGGCTCTATGGCTACACCTTC.

V usage is TRBV19 and J usage is TRBJ2-1, with D possibly TRBD1 on 6 matching bases. In germline, CDR1 is LNHDA, CDR2 SQIVND (reference sequence). V gave up 8 bases and J gave up 4 bases, with 12 bases separating them. The CDR3 has 13 amino acids. CDR3 in DNA: TGTGCCAGTGGAGGACAGACGTACAATGAGCAGTTCTTC. Protein: CASGGQTYNEQFF.

This chain connects TRBV3-1 (or the pseudogene TRBV3-2) to TRBJ2-3; 11 bases map to TRBD2. Per the germline V gene, CDR1 is LGHDT and CDR2 is YNNKEL (reference sequence). Losses at the gene ends were 1 base for V and 8 bases for J; bases not matched to a gene: 5. This CDR3 is 15 amino acids long. CDR3 residues: CASSQVDSGGGTQYF. CDR3 coding DNA: TGTGCCAGCAGCCAAGTTGATAGCGGGGGGGGTACGCAGTATTTT.

This clone was detected once. This sequence joins TRBV18 and TRBJ1-5; tentative D call: TRBD1 (6 bases). This CDR3 has 17 residues. With 0 bases removed from V and 4 bases from J, the gap between germline ends came to 16 bases. Per germline, CDR1 KGHSH and CDR2 LQKENI. The CDR3 sequence is CASSPPNAGGANQPQHF. CDR3 coding DNA: TGTGCCAGCTCACCACCAAACGCGGGGGGGGCTAATCAGCCCCAGCATTTT. Full variable domain (rest looked up from reference TRBV18 and TRBJ1-5): NAGVMQNPRHLVRRRGQEARLRCSPMKGHSHVYWYRQLPEEGLKFMVYLQKENIIDESGMPKERFSAEFPKEGPSILRIQQVVRGDSAAYFCASSPPNAGGANQPQHFGDGTRLSIL.

The genes are TRBV18 and TRBJ2-1, with 10 bases identical to TRBD1. J gave up 8 bases and V 6 bases, and 4 bases lay outside the gene matches. This CDR3 region has 13 residues. Germline CDR1 is KGHSH and CDR2 is LQKENI. CDR3 sequence (DNA): TGTGCCAGCTCGGGACAGGGGCTGGATGAGCAGTTCTTC. Protein product: CASSGQGLDEQFF.

This chain joins TRBV10-1 and TRBJ2-2; TRBD1 matches at 8 bases. Germline V gene data show CDR1 as WNHNN and CDR2 as SYGVQD (reference sequence). The length of the CDR3 is 16 residues. J gave up 4 bases and V 1 base, and 5 bases lay outside the gene matches. CDR3 nucleotide sequence: TGCGCCAGCAGTGAGTTTCAGGGGGCTAGCACCGGGGAGCTGTTTTTT. The encoded protein is CASSEFQGASTGELFF.

The chain has TRBV5-1 and TRBJ2-3; D call uncertain. Germline lookup yields CDR1 SGHRS and CDR2 YFSETQ. The CDR3 runs 16 residues. V dropped 4 bases and J dropped 0 bases, with 15 bases sitting between them. The CDR3 is CASSPAYESSTDTQYF. CDR3 DNA: TGCGCCAGCAGCCCCGCGTATGAGTCTAGCACAGATACGCAGTATTTT.

The rearrangement joins TRBV5-1 to TRBJ2-3; TRBD1 is a possible D gene (6 bases). Germline CDR1 reads SGHRS; CDR2 reads YFSETQ. Trimming removed 6 bases at V and 0 bases at J, with 14 bases between. CDR3 length: 15 residues. The CDR3 region is CASKTDSSSTDTQYF. CDR3 nucleotides: TGCGCCAGCAAAACGGACAGCTCTAGCACAGATACGCAGTATTTT.

The chain has TRBV5-6 and TRBJ2-7; the match to TRBD2 covers 9 bases. The V gene end was trimmed by 0 bases and the J gene end by 7 bases; junction bases not matched to a gene: 20. Germline-derived CDR1 and CDR2 are SGHDT and YYEEEE. The CDR3 contains 19 residues. The CDR3 DNA is TGTGCCAGCAGCTTGGGGCCTCCTCTCCCGACTAGCGGTTCGCGGGAGCAGTACTTC. Amino acid sequence: CASSLGPPLPTSGSREQYF.

The V and J genes are TRBV20-1 and TRBJ1-4; 7 positions match TRBD1. Germline V gives CDR1 DFQATT, CDR2 SNEGSKA (reference sequence). The CDR3 contains 15 residues. V dropped 5 bases and J dropped 5; count of bases not matched to a gene: 11. The CDR3 loop is CSARDPGGPNEKLFF. For the CDR3, the DNA is TGCAGTGCTCGTGACCCAGGGGGGCCAAATGAAAAACTGTTTTTT.

This clone was observed a single time. The chain couples TRBV5-1 to TRBJ2-6; D is unresolved. CDR1 SGHRS and CDR2 YFSETQ come from the germline V gene. The V end was cut by 0 bases, the J end by 1 base, with 5 bases between. There are 15 residues in the CDR3. CDR3 sequence (DNA): TGCGCCAGCAGCTTGGTTGCGTCTGGGGCCAACGTCCTGACTTTC. Encoded protein: CASSLVASGANVLTF.

The rearrangement links TRBV6-5 to TRBJ1-5, with TRBD1 identical over 7 bases. Germline V gene lookup returns CDR1 MNHEY and CDR2 SVGAGI. CDR3 size: 14 residues. V was pared by 6 bases and J by 3 bases, with 5 bases of the junction left unmatched. The chain's CDR3 is CASSRGQINQPQHF. The CDR3 DNA sequence: TGTGCCAGCAGCCGGGGACAGATCAATCAGCCCCAGCATTTT.

The CDR3 loop is CASSDGTTHSYNEQFF. DNA for the CDR3: TGTGCCAGCAGTGATGGGACTACCCACTCCTACAATGAGCAGTTCTTC. This chain connects TRBV6-1 to TRBJ2-1; 7 nucleotides align to TRBD2. Germline V CDR1 and CDR2: MNHNS, SASEGT. V gave up 3 bases and J gave up 0 bases; unmatched junction bases: 5. The CDR3 runs to 16 residues.

The chain links TRBV19 to TRBJ1-6, with 9 bases lining up with TRBD1. The germline V gene has CDR1 LNHDA and CDR2 SQIVND (reference sequence). The junction had 8 bases not matched to a gene; V was cut back by 5 bases and J by 6 bases. The CDR3 runs to 16 residues. The chain's CDR3 is CASSFQPGQGNSPLHF. Written as DNA, the CDR3 is TGTGCCAGTAGTTTTCAACCGGGACAGGGTAATTCACCCCTCCACTTT.

The chain links TRBV7-9 to TRBJ1-2, with 9 bases matching TRBD1. V shed 2 bases and J 8 bases; nucleotides not matched to a gene: 15. This CDR3 has 17 residues. CDR1 is SEHNR and CDR2 is FQNEAQ in the germline V gene (reference sequence). Here the CDR3 reads CASSLPSPGQGREGYTF. The DNA of the CDR3 is TGTGCCAGCAGCTTACCCTCTCCGGGACAGGGAAGGGAAGGCTACACCTTC.

The rearrangement uses TRBV6-2 or TRBV6-3 and TRBJ1-2; 7 nucleotides align to TRBD1. With V trimmed by 2 bases and J by 6 bases, 6 bases remained unmatched. Germline CDR1 is MNHEY and CDR2 is SVGEGT. This CDR3 contains 14 residues. This chain's CDR3 is CASSYPPTGNGYTF. For the CDR3, the DNA is TGTGCCAGCAGTTACCCCCCGACAGGGAATGGCTACACCTTC.

The rearrangement joins TRBV2 to TRBJ2-3; D is possibly TRBD2 (5 bases). The CDR3 runs to 13 residues. Trimming cost V 7 bases and J 3 bases, with 11 bases left between them. Germline lookup yields CDR1 SNHLY and CDR2 FYNNEI. The CDR3 region is CASNKGETDTQYF. CDR3 DNA sequence: TGTGCCAGCAATAAGGGAGAGACAGATACGCAGTATTTT.